The 9 T cell receptor beta chains given below trace back to one sample, sequenced in a study of T cell responses to AZD1222 COVID-19 vaccine. Profiled with immunoSEQ multiplex PCR; TCRdb holds only in-frame clones, not every one. The sample has 150,000 to 200,000 clones, 90% to 95% seen once. Source: peripheral blood, taken 28 days after the second AZD1222 dose. The receptor source for this set is an adult who received the AZD1222 COVID-19 vaccine.

The rearrangement links TRBV24-1 to TRBJ2-5; a possible D gene is TRBD2 (6 bases). V was cut by 4 bases and J by 6 bases, with 11 bases left in between. The CDR3 covers 13 residues. Germline CDR1 reads KGHDR; CDR2 reads SFDVKD. In DNA, the CDR3 is TGTGCCACCAGTGACTGGGACTGGAAGACCCAGTACTTC. Encoded protein: CATSDWDWKTQYF.

The table lists this clone with a count of one. The chain joins TRBV4-2 to TRBJ2-3; D is undetermined. The CDR3 length is 16 residues. Germline CDR1 and CDR2: LGHNA and YNFKEQ. V was cut by 5 bases and J by 0 bases, with 15 bases left in between. The CDR3 loop is CASSALSSTSTDTQYF. CDR3 sequence (DNA): TGTGCCAGCAGCGCACTTAGCAGCACCAGCACAGATACGCAGTATTTT.

The V and J genes are TRBV10-1 and TRBJ2-1; 11 nucleotides match TRBD2. Germline lookup yields CDR1 WNHNN and CDR2 SYGVQD (reference sequence). The V segment lost 9 bases and the J segment 14 bases; nucleotides outside the gene matches: 15. This CDR3 contains 14 residues. Written as DNA, the CDR3 is TGCGCCAGGTTAGCGGGGGGGCTACATTTTACAGAGTTCTTC. This translates into CARLAGGLHFTEFF.

The rearrangement joins TRBV27 to TRBJ1-5; maybe TRBD1 (5 bases). The CDR3 runs to 15 residues. CDR1 is MNHEY and CDR2 is SMNVEV in the germline V gene (reference sequence). With 6 bases removed from V and 2 bases from J, the gap between germline ends came to 14 bases. CDR3: CASSQGTGGNQPQHF. CDR3 DNA: TGTGCCAGCAGCCAAGGGACTGGGGGCAATCAGCCCCAGCATTTT.

This chain connects TRBV12-5 to TRBJ1-2, with D hard to call. Germline V lookup: CDR1 LGHNT, CDR2 FRNRAP. The CDR3 spans 12 residues. Trimming removed 0 bases from V and 4 bases from J, with 3 bases in between. The CDR3 sequence is CASGLVRYGYTF. The CDR3 DNA sequence: TGTGCTAGTGGTTTGGTACGCTATGGCTACACCTTC.

The chain carries TRBV5-5 and TRBJ2-5; D is undetermined. Trimming shortened V by 1 base and J by 1 base, and 5 bases separated the two germline ends. CDR3 size: 13 residues. Germline values: CDR1 SGHKS, CDR2 YYEKEE (reference sequence). The CDR3 DNA sequence: TGTGCCAGCAGCTTGAAGGGCCAAGAGACCCAGTACTTC. It encodes CASSLKGQETQYF. Supplemented by reference TRBV5-5 and TRBJ2-5, the full variable domain reads DAGVTQSPTHLIKTRGQQVTLRCSPISGHKSVSWYQQVLGQGPQFIFQYYEKEERGRGNFPDRFSARQFPNYSSELNVNALLLGDSALYLCASSLKGQETQYFGPGTRLLVL.

The chain couples TRBV7-6 to TRBJ1-1; tentatively, D is TRBD1 (6 bases). The CDR3 extends over 14 amino acids. Per germline, CDR1 SGHVS and CDR2 FNYEAQ. The V end was cut by 1 base, the J end by 1 base, with 7 bases between. The CDR3 region has the DNA TGTGCCAGCAGCTTAGGGGGACAGAACACTGAAGCTTTCTTT. Translating gives CASSLGGQNTEAFF.

This rearrangement joins TRBV2 to TRBJ1-6; D unresolved. V was shortened by 6 bases and J by 9 bases, with 9 bases between the two germline ends. The CDR3 runs 12 residues. Germline V gene data show CDR1 as SNHLY and CDR2 as FYNNEI. In DNA form, the CDR3 reads TGTGCCAGCAGCGGTGAGGGTTCACCCCTCCACTTT. This encodes CASSGEGSPLHF.

This clone occurred a few times. The chain is built from TRBV2 and TRBJ2-1; 7 bases are shared with TRBD2. This CDR3 comprises 15 residues. V shed 6 bases, J shed 4 bases, and the junction held 9 bases outside the gene matches. Germline V CDR1 and CDR2: SNHLY, FYNNEI. Here the CDR3 reads CASRGSSGAYNEQFF. The CDR3 nucleotides read TGTGCCAGCAGGGGTTCTAGCGGAGCTTACAATGAGCAGTTCTTC. Filled out from reference TRBV2 and TRBJ2-1, the complete variable domain reads EPEVTQTPSHQVTQMGQEVILRCVPISNHLYFYWYRQILGQKVEFLVSFYNNEISEKSEIFDDQFSVERPDGSNFTLKIRSTKLEDSAMYFCASRGSSGAYNEQFFGPGTRLTVL.